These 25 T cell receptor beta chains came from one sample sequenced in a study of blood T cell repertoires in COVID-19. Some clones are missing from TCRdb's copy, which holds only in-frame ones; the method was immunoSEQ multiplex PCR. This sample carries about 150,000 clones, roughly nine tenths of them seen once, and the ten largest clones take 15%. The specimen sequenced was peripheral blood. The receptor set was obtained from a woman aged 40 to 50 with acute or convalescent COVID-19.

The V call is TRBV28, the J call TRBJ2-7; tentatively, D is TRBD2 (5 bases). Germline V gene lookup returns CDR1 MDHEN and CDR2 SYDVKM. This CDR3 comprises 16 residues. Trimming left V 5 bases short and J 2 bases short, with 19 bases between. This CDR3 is CASSTAGSSTPYEQYF. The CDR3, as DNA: TGTGCCAGCAGTACCGCGGGCAGTTCCACCCCCTACGAGCAGTACTTC.

Written as DNA, the CDR3 is TGTGCCAGCACCTCGGTCGGGACAGGGGGCAGGAACTATGGCTACACCTTC. Translation: CASTSVGTGGRNYGYTF. The chain joins TRBV27 to TRBJ1-2; 12 bases are shared with TRBD1. The CDR3 spans 17 residues. V lost 7 bases, J lost 2 bases, and 11 bases stayed unmatched. Germline V gene sequence: CDR1 MNHEY, CDR2 SMNVEV (reference sequence).

The chain's CDR3 is CASSLGSTVNYGYTF. The DNA of the CDR3 is TGCGCCAGCAGCTTGGGGTCGACAGTAAACTATGGCTACACCTTC. V is TRBV5-1 and J is TRBJ1-2, with a possible D match to TRBD1 (5 bases). Germline V gene lookup returns CDR1 SGHRS and CDR2 YFSETQ. V was cut by 0 bases and J by 2 bases, with 11 bases left in between. This CDR3 contains 15 residues.

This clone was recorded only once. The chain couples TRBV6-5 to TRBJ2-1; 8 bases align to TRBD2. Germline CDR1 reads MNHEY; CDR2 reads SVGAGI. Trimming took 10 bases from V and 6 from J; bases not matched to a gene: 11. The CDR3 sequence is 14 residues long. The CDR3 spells CATLTGTRSNEQFF. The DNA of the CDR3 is TGTGCCACCCTAACCGGGACTAGGTCCAATGAGCAGTTCTTC.

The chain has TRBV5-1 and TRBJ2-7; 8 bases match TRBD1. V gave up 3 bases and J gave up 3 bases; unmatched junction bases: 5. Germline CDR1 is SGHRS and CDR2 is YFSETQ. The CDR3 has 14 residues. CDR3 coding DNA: TGCGCCAGCAGCTGGGGACAGGAAGGCTACGAGCAGTACTTC. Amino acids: CASSWGQEGYEQYF.

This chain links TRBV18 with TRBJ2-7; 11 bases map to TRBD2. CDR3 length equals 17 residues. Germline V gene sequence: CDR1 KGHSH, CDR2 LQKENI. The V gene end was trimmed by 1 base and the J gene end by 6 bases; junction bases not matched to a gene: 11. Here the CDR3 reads CASSPLTDSGGAVEQYF. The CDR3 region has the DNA TGTGCCAGCTCACCACTGACGGATAGCGGGGGGGCCGTCGAGCAGTACTTC.

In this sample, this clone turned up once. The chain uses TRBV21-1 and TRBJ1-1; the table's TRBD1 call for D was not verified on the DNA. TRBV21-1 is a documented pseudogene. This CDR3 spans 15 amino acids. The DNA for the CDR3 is TGTGCCAGCAGCAAACCCCGGGACAGTAACACTGAAGCTTTCTTT. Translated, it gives CASSKPRDSNTEAFF.

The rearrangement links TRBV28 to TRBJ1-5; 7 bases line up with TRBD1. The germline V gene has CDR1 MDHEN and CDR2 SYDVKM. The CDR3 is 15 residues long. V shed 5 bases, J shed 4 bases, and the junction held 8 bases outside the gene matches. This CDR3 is CASSPQGKGNQPQHF. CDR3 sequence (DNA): TGTGCCAGCAGTCCACAGGGGAAAGGGAATCAGCCCCAGCATTTT.

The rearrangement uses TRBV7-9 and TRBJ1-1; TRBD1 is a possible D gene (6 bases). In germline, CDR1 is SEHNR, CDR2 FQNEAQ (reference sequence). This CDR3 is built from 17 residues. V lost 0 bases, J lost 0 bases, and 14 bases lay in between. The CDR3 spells CASSLALKQGLNTEAFF. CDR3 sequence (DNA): TGTGCCAGCAGCTTAGCCTTAAAACAGGGTCTGAACACTGAAGCTTTCTTT.

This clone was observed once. The CDR3 protein is CASSHRTSGGGDNEQFF. The CDR3 bases are TGTGCCAGCAGCCACCGGACTAGCGGGGGGGGTGACAATGAGCAGTTCTTC. The V gene is TRBV7-8, the J gene TRBJ2-1; TRBD2 aligns across 15 bases. Losses at the gene ends were 5 bases for V and 5 bases for J; bases not matched to a gene: 7. CDR3 length: 17 residues. Germline CDR1 is SGHVS and CDR2 is FQNEAQ.

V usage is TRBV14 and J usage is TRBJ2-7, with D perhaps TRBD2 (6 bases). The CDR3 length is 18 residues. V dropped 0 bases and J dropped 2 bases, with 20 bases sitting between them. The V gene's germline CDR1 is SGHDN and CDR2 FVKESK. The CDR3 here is CASSQDSWGNSGTYEQYF. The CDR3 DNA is TGTGCCAGCAGCCAAGATTCGTGGGGAAATAGCGGTACCTACGAGCAGTACTTC. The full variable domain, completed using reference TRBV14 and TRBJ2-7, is EAGVTQFPSHSVIEKGQTVTLRCDPISGHDNLYWYRRVMGKEIKFLLHFVKESKQDESGMPNNRFLAERTGGTYSTLKVQPAELEDSGVYFCASSQDSWGNSGTYEQYFGPGTRLTVT.

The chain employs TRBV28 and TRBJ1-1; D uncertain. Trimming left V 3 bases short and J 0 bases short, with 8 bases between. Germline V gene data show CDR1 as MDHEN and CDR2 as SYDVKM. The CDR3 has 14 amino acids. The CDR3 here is CASSLGAMNTEAFF. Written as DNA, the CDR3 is TGTGCCAGCAGTTTGGGAGCCATGAACACTGAAGCTTTCTTT. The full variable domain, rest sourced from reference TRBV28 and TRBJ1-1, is DVKVTQSSRYLVKRTGEKVFLECVQDMDHENMFWYRQDPGLGLRLIYFSYDVKMKEKGDIPEGYSVSREKKERFSLILESASTNQTSMYLCASSLGAMNTEAFFGQGTRLTVV.

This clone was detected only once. The CDR3 region is CASSPGTHEIETQYF. As DNA, the CDR3 is TGTGCCAGCAGCCCCGGGACACACGAGATAGAGACCCAGTACTTC. This sequence joins TRBV7-9 and TRBJ2-5; TRBD1 might be the D (6 bases). Germline V gives CDR1 SEHNR, CDR2 FQNEAQ (reference sequence). There are 15 residues in the CDR3. The V end lost 5 bases, the J end lost 4 bases, and 17 bases lay between the germline ends.

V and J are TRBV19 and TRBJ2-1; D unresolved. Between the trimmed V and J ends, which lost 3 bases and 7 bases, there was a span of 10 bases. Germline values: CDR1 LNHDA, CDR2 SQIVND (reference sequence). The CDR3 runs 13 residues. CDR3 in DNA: TGTGCCAGTAGTATGGTGGCATTTAATGAGCAGTTCTTC. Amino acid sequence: CASSMVAFNEQFF.

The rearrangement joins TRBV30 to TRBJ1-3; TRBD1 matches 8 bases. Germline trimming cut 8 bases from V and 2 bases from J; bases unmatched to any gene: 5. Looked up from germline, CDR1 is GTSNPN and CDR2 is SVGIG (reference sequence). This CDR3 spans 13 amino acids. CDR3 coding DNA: TGTGCCGTCGCACAGGGGGCTGGAAACACCATATATTTT. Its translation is CAVAQGAGNTIYF.

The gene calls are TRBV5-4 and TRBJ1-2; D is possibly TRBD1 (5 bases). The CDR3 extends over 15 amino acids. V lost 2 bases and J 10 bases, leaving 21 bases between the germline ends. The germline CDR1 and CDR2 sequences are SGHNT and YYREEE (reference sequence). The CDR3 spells CASSFGGAGRSDYTF. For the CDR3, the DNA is TGTGCCAGCAGCTTCGGCGGGGCCGGACGGTCGGACTACACCTTC.

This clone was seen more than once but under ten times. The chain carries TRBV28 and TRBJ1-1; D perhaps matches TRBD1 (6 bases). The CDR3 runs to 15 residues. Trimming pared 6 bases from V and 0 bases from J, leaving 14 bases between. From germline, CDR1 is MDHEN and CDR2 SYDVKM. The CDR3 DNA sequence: TGTGCCAGCAGACCTAGGACAGCAATGAACACTGAAGCTTTCTTT. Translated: CASRPRTAMNTEAFF.

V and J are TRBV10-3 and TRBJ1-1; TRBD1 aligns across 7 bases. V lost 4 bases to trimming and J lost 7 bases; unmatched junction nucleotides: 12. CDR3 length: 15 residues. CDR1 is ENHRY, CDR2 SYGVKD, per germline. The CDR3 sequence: CAISVTGDSWLEAFF. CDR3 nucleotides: TGTGCCATCAGTGTAACGGGGGACAGCTGGCTTGAAGCTTTCTTT.

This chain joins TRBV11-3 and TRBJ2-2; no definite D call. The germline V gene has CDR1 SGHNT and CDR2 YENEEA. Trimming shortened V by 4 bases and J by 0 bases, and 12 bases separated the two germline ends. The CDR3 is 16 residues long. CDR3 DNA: TGTGCCAGCAGCTCTCTTCAAACAGCGAACACCGGGGAGCTGTTTTTT. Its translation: CASSSLQTANTGELFF.

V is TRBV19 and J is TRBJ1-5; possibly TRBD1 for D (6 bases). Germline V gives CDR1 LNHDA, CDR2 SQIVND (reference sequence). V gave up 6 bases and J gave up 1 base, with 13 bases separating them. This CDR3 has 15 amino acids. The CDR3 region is CASSTTGLSNQPQHF. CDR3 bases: TGTGCCAGTAGCACCACAGGGTTAAGCAATCAGCCCCAGCATTTT.

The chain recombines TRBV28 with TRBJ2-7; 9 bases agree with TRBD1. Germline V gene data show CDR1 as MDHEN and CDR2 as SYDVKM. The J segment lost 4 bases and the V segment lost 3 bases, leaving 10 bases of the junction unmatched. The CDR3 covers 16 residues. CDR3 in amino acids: CASSFRGTGHIYEQYF. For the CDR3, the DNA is TGTGCCAGCAGTTTTCGAGGGACAGGGCATATTTACGAGCAGTACTTC. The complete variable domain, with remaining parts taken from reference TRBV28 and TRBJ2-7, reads DVKVTQSSRYLVKRTGEKVFLECVQDMDHENMFWYRQDPGLGLRLIYFSYDVKMKEKGDIPEGYSVSREKKERFSLILESASTNQTSMYLCASSFRGTGHIYEQYFGPGTRLTVT.

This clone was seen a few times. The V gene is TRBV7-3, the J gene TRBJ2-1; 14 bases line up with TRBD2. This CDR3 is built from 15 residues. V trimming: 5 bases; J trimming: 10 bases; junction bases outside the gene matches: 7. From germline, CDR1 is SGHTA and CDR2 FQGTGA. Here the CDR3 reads CASSQGLAGAREQFF. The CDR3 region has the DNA TGTGCCAGCAGCCAGGGACTAGCGGGAGCAAGGGAGCAGTTCTTC. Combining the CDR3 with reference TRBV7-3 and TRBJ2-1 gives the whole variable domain GAGVSQTPSNKVTEKGKYVELRCDPISGHTALYWYRQSLGQGPEFLIYFQGTGAADDSGLPNDRFFAVRPEGSVSTLKIQRTERGDSAVYLCASSQGLAGAREQFFGPGTRLTVL.

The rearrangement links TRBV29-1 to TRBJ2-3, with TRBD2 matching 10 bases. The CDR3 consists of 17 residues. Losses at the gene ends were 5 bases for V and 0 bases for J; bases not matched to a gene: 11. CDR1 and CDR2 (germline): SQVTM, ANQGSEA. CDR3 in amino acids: CSVPLAGLSASTDTQYF. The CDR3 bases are TGCAGCGTTCCACTAGCGGGACTAAGCGCTAGCACAGATACGCAGTATTTT.

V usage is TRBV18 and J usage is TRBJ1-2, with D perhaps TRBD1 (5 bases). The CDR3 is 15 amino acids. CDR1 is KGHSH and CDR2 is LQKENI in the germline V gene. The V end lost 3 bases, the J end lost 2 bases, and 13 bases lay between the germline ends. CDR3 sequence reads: CASSPSSAGNYGYTF. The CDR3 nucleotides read TGTGCCAGCTCACCCTCCTCAGCAGGGAACTATGGCTACACCTTC.

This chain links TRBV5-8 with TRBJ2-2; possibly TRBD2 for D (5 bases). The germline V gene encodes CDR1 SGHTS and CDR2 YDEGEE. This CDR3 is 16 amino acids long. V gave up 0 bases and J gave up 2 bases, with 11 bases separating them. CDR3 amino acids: CASSLERVRNTGELFF. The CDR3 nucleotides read TGTGCCAGCAGCTTGGAGAGGGTTCGAAACACCGGGGAGCTGTTTTTT.